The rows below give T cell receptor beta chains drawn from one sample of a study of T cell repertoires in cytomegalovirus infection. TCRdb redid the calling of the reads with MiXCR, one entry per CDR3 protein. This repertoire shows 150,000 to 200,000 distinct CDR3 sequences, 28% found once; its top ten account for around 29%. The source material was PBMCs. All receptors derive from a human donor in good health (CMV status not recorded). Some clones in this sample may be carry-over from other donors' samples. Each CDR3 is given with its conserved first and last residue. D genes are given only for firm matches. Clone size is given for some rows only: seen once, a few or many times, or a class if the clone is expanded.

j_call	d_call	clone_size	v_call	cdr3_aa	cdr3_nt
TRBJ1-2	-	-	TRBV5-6	CASSFPGDYTF	TGTGCCAGCAGCTTCCCAGGGGATTACACCTTC
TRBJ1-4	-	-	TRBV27	CASSGGATNEKLFF	TGTGCCAGCAGTGGAGGAGCAACTAATGAAAAACTGTTTTTT
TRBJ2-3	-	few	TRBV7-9	CASSFAVGASTDTQYF	TGTGCCAGCAGTTTCGCGGTCGGGGCAAGCACAGATACGCAGTATTTT
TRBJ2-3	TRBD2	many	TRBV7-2	CASSAEVERGPDTQYF	TGTGCCAGCAGCGCCGAAGTGGAGCGGGGGCCAGATACGCAGTATTTT
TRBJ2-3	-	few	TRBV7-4	CASSLEGITDTQYF	TGTGCCAGCAGCTTGGAGGGAATCACAGATACGCAGTATTTT
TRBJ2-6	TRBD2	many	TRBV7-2	CASNLAGAGANVLTF	TGTGCCAGCAACCTTGCGGGGGCTGGGGCCAACGTCCTGACTTTC
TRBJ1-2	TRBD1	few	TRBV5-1	CASNSGTGGTGGYTF	TGCGCCAGCAACTCCGGGACAGGAGGGACCGGTGGCTACACCTTC
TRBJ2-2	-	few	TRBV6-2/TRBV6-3	CASSQDSPSNTGELFF	TGTGCCAGCAGTCAGGACAGCCCATCGAACACCGGGGAGCTGTTTTTT
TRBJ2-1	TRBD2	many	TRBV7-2	CASSREGLAGGREQFF	TGTGCCAGCAGCCGCGAGGGACTAGCGGGGGGGCGGGAGCAGTTCTTC
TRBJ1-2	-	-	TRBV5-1	CASSLAGFYGYTF	TGCGCCAGCAGCTTGGCCGGCTTCTATGGCTACACCTTC
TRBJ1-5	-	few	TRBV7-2	CASSLGGAYSNQPQHF	TGTGCCAGCAGCTTAGGGGGGGCTTATAGCAATCAGCCCCAGCATTTT
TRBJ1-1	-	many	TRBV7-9	CASSLEPDTEAFF	TGTGCCAGCAGCTTAGAGCCCGACACTGAAGCTTTCTTT
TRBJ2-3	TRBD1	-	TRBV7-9	CASSPTGGTSTDTQYF	TGTGCCAGCAGCCCGACAGGGGGCACTAGCACAGATACGCAGTATTTT
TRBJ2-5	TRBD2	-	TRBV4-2	CASSAGGTPGLQYF	TGTGCCAGCAGCGCGGGGGGGACCCCCGGCCTCCAGTACTTC
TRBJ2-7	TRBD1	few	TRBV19	CASSISPGQGYEQYF	TGTGCCAGTAGTATAAGTCCGGGACAGGGTTACGAGCAGTACTTC
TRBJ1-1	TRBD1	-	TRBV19	CASSRTGWTEAFF	TGTGCCAGTAGTCGGACAGGGTGGACTGAAGCTTTCTTT
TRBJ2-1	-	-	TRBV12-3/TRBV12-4	CASSFGTPSSYNEQFF	TGTGCCAGCAGTTTCGGGACACCGAGCTCCTACAATGAGCAGTTCTTC
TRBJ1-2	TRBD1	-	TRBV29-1	CSVGTDRGLYGYTF	TGCAGCGTTGGAACTGACAGGGGTCTCTATGGCTACACCTTC
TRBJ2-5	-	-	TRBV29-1	CSVGWDTETQYF	TGCAGCGTTGGGTGGGACACAGAGACCCAGTACTTC
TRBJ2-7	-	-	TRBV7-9	CASSLSRTSYEQYF	TGTGCCAGCAGCTTAAGCCGAACCTCCTACGAGCAGTACTTC
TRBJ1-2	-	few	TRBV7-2	CASSLGIQGSYGYTF	TGTGCCAGCAGCTTAGGAATCCAGGGGAGCTATGGCTACACCTTC
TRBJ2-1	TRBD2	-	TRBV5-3	CARPFASGGNEQFF	TGTGCCAGGCCTTTCGCTAGCGGGGGGAATGAGCAGTTCTTC
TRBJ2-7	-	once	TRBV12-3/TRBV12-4	CASSRSWGGKYEQYF	TGTGCCAGCAGCCGATCTTGGGGAGGAAAGTACGAGCAGTACTTC
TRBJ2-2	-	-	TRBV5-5	CASSFLSDRTPHLGGPGELFF	TGTGCCAGCAGCTTCTTGTCAGACCGGACGCCCCACTTGGGGGGCCCCGGGGAGCTGTTTTTT
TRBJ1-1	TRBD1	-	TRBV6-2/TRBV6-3	CASTGTGAGEAFF	TGTGCCAGCACCGGGACAGGGGCGGGTGAAGCTTTCTTT
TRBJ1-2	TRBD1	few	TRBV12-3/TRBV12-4	CASSSSGTGSVYGYTF	TGTGCCAGCAGTTCCTCCGGGACAGGGTCCGTCTATGGCTACACCTTC
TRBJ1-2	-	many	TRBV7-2	CASSLGGEGTYGYTF	TGTGCCAGCAGCTTAGGGGGGGAGGGAACGTATGGCTACACCTTC
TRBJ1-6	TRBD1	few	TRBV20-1	CSAKDRGHYNSPLHF	TGCAGTGCTAAGGACAGGGGGCACTATAATTCACCCCTCCACTTT
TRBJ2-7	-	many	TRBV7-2	CASSLDASGYEQYF	TGTGCCAGCAGCTTAGACGCGAGCGGGTACGAGCAGTACTTC
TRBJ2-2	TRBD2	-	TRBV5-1	CASSVTSLNTGELFF	TGCGCCAGCAGCGTGACTAGCCTGAACACCGGGGAGCTGTTTTTT
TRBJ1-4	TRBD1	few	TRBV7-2	CASSPRQGGEKLFF	TGTGCCAGCAGCCCTCGACAGGGGGGCGAAAAACTGTTTTTT
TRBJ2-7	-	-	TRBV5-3	CASSYGPVVYEQYF	TGTGCCAGCAGTTATGGCCCGGTGGTCTACGAGCAGTACTTC
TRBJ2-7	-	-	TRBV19	CASSIDVNSYEQYF	TGTGCCAGTAGTATAGATGTCAACTCCTACGAGCAGTACTTC
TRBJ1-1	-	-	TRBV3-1	CASSQDRSDTEAFF	TGTGCCAGCAGCCAAGATCGGTCGGACACTGAAGCTTTCTTT
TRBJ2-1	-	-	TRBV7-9	CASSAPWGGLGYEQFF	TGTGCCAGCAGCGCCCCTTGGGGTGGGCTCGGCTATGAGCAGTTCTTC
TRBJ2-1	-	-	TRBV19	CASSPRERNNEQFF	TGTGCCAGTAGTCCCCGTGAGCGCAACAATGAGCAGTTCTTC
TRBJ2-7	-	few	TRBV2	CASSGTGEQYF	TGTGCCAGCAGTGGCACAGGCGAGCAGTACTTC
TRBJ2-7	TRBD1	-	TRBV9	CASSVSGQGSYEQYF	TGTGCCAGCAGCGTATCGGGACAGGGCTCCTACGAGCAGTACTTC
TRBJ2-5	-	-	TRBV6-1	CASSSTGPPIGTQYF	TGTGCCAGCAGTTCCACGGGACCCCCGATTGGGACCCAGTACTTC
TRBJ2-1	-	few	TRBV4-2	CASSPGTRNEQFF	TGTGCCAGCAGCCCCGGGACACGCAATGAGCAGTTCTTC
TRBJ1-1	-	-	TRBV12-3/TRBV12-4	CASSSYRTAMNTDAFF	TGTGCCAGCAGTTCCTATCGGACAGCAATGAACACTGATGCTTTCTTT
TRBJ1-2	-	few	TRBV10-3	CAISESRAQGVRGYTF	TGTGCCATCAGTGAGTCAAGAGCACAGGGAGTGCGGGGCTACACCTTC
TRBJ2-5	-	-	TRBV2	CASRLDSRETQYF	TGTGCCAGCAGACTGGACTCCCGGGAGACCCAGTACTTC
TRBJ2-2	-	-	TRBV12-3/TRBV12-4	CASSPWTASNTGELFF	TGTGCCAGCAGTCCTTGGACAGCCTCGAACACCGGGGAGCTGTTTTTT
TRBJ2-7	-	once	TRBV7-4	CASSPWTAPYEQYF	TGTGCCAGCAGCCCCTGGACAGCTCCCTACGAGCAGTACTTC
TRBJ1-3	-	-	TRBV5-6	CASSLHGLISGNTIYF	TGTGCCAGCAGCTTACATGGACTAATCTCTGGAAACACCATATATTTT
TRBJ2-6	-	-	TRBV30	CAWSLPGLLSGANVLTF	TGTGCCTGGAGTCTGCCGGGACTCCTCTCTGGGGCCAACGTCCTGACTTTC
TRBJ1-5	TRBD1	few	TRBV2	CASMDRAPHQPQHF	TGTGCCAGCATGGACAGGGCCCCTCATCAGCCCCAGCATTTT
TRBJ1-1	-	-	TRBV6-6	CASTSDSPEAFF	TGTGCCAGCACCTCGGACTCCCCTGAAGCTTTCTTT
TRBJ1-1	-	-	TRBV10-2	CASSVKATEAFF	TGCGCCAGCAGTGTTAAGGCCACTGAAGCTTTCTTT
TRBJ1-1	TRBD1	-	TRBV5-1	CASRNEGALTEAFF	TGCGCCAGCAGGAACGAGGGGGCTTTGACTGAAGCTTTCTTT
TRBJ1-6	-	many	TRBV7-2	CASSLTAGTNSPLHF	TGTGCCAGCAGCTTAACGGCAGGGACTAATTCACCCCTCCACTTT
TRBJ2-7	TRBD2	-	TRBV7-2	CASRPGGGVSSYEQYF	TGTGCCAGCAGACCCGGGGGGGGGGTCAGCTCCTACGAGCAGTACTTC
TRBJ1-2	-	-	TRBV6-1	CASTDSRTVYGYTF	TGTGCCAGCACTGACTCCCGGACGGTCTATGGCTACACCTTC
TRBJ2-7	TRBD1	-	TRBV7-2	CASSPLDRVDEQYF	TGTGCCAGCAGCCCCTTGGACAGGGTCGACGAGCAGTACTTC
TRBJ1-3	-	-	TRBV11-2	CASTTIHNSGNTIYF	TGTGCCAGCACCACAATACACAACTCTGGAAACACCATATATTTT
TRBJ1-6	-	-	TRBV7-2	CASSLEGVGDSPLHF	TGTGCCAGCAGCTTAGAAGGGGTCGGTGATTCACCCCTCCACTTT
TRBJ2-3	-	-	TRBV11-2	CASSLIPPDTQYF	TGTGCCAGCAGCTTAATCCCCCCAGATACGCAGTATTTT
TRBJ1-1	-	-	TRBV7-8	CASSLVGRLANTEAFF	TGTGCCAGCAGCTTAGTAGGGAGGTTGGCGAACACTGAAGCTTTCTTT
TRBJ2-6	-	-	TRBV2	CASSDAPLTF	TGTGCCAGCAGTGACGCGCCCCTGACTTTC